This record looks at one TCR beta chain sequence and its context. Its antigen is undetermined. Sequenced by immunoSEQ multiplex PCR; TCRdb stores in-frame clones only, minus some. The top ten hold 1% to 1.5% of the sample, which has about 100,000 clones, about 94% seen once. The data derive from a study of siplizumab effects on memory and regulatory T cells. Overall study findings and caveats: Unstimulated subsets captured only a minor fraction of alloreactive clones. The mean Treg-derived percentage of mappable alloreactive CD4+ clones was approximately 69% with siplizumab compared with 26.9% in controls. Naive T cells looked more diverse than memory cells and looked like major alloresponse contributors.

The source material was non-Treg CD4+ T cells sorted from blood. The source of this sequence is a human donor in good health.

The DNA of the CDR3 is TGTGCCAGCACCCTGACAGGGCCTCAGCCCCAGCATTTT. This sequence encodes CASTLTGPQPQHF. The rearrangement uses TRBV28 and TRBJ1-5, with TRBD1 matching over 7 bases. Trimming removed 7 bases from V and 6 bases from J; junction bases left unmatched: 6. CDR1 MDHEN and CDR2 SYDVKM come from the germline V gene. The CDR3 covers 13 residues.